Reported below is one T cell receptor beta chain. The entry originates in a study of blood T cell repertoires in COVID-19. Germline-derived CDR1 and CDR2 are MNHEY and SMNVEV (reference sequence). V lost 6 bases and J 3 bases, leaving 9 bases between the germline ends. CDR3 length equals 13 residues. Profiled with immunoSEQ multiplex PCR; TCRdb holds only in-frame clones, not every one. The profile shows more than 200,000 clones, 70% to 85% of them singletons. The material sequenced was peripheral blood. The origin of this receptor is a man older than 75 with acute or convalescent COVID-19. This sequence joins TRBV27 and TRBJ1-5, with D hard to call. CDR3 sequence (DNA): TGTGCCAGCAGACAGATGGTCAATCAGCCCCAGCATTTT. Amino acids: CASRQMVNQPQHF.